The text below deals with one T cell receptor (beta chain). TCRdb's table, derived via immunoSEQ multiplex PCR, lists solely in-frame clones and lacks some. The sample lists more than 100,000 clones, around 88% occurring once. The source of the sample is a study of control samples from healthy donors and cancer patients. Germline V gene sequence: CDR1 SQVTM, CDR2 ANQGSEA. The V and J ends lost 1 base and 8 bases, in that order; junction bases with no gene match: 3. This CDR3 has 14 amino acids. Material: PBMCs. This chain connects TRBV29-1 to TRBJ2-1, with 12 bases aligning to TRBD2. The source of this sequence is a man aged 55-75 years with lung cancer. As DNA, the CDR3 is TGCAGCGTTGAAGGGACTAGCGGGGTGGATGAGCAGTTCTTC. Translation: CSVEGTSGVDEQFF.